This T cell receptor beta chain stems from a study of regulatory T cells in long-lasting Graves disease. Study summary: In persistent Graves' disease, antithyroid drugs had been taken for over 5 years and TSH receptor antibodies stayed positive. Overall study results and limits: Possibly, accuracy suffered from the small sample size. With approximately 2,800 shared public clonotypes, persistent patients exceeded new patients, who shared 966. Preferential use of TRBV28, TRBJ1-2 and TRBJ2-5 was seen in persistent disease.

Time point given: persistent/refractory GD, antithyroid drugs over 5 years with positive TRAb. Extracted RNA from PBMCs served as the source of the TCR library. Details on this clonotype: Its antigen is still unknown. A read error is the likely source, as a far larger clone sits one nucleotide away.

This CDR3 is 14 amino acids long. CDR1 SNHLY and CDR2 FYNNEI come from the germline V gene. According to the study, TCR beta libraries were built with iRepertoire HTBI primers and CDR3-region Arm-PCR. TCRdb itself ran the multiplex PCR reads through MiXCR, one entry per CDR3 protein. The table records 400,000 or so distinct CDR3 sequences, less than 25% of them present only once. V is TRBV2 and J is TRBJ1-4; 9 bases fit TRBD1. The closer fit of TRBJ2-2 to the DNA end suggests the J call may be wrong. The receptor was isolated from a female donor with Graves disease. This material consisted of peripheral blood mononuclear cells (PBMCs), taken when the disease was refractory, from a patient treated with antithyroid drugs. Here the CDR3 DNA reads TGTGCCAGCAATAGACAGGGGGGTTCCGGGGAGCTGTTTTTT. Encoded protein: CASNRQGGSGELFF.